Presented here are 21 T cell receptor beta chains from one specimen sequenced in a study of shared clonotypes between healthy human individuals. Profiling relied on immunoSEQ multiplex PCR, and the TCRdb table lists in-frame clones only, not all of them. The table has some 1 million clones, about 75% seen once. The sequenced material came from memory CD4+ T cells sorted from blood. The subset here: CD45RA-negative fraction. These receptors came from a man younger than 35 in good health.

The chain joins TRBV28 to TRBJ1-3, with a possible D match to TRBD1 (5 bases). Germline CDR1 and CDR2: MDHEN and SYDVKM. V was shortened by 6 bases and J by 0 bases, with 15 bases between the two germline ends. This CDR3 comprises 16 residues. CDR3 protein: CASRLKGRTSGNTIYF. Written as DNA, the CDR3 is TGTGCCAGCAGACTAAAGGGACGGACCTCTGGAAACACCATATATTTT.

The V call is TRBV6-6, the J call TRBJ1-3, with 7 positions matching TRBD1. The CDR3 contains 16 residues. CDR1 and CDR2 (germline): MNHNY, SVGAGI (reference sequence). The J segment lost 2 bases and the V segment lost 0 bases, leaving 4 bases of the junction unmatched. The CDR3 coding sequence is TGTGCCAGCAGTTACTCGACCCAGGGGGCTGGAAACACCATATATTTT. Translated, it gives CASSYSTQGAGNTIYF.

The V call is TRBV30, the J call TRBJ2-5, with D hard to call. CDR3 size: 13 residues. V lost 1 base and J lost 3, with 9 bases in between. CDR1 is GTSNPN and CDR2 is SVGIG in the germline V gene (reference sequence). For the CDR3, the DNA is TGTGCCTGGAGTGCATTGGGGAAAGAGACCCAGTACTTC. Amino acids: CAWSALGKETQYF.

This CDR3 reads CASKEGGPFPSNQPQHF. As DNA, the CDR3 is TGTGCCAGCAAAGAAGGGGGGCCCTTTCCTAGCAATCAGCCCCAGCATTTT. The chain is built from TRBV2 and TRBJ1-5; D is perhaps TRBD1 (6 bases). The CDR3 has 17 residues. Trimming removed 7 bases from V and 0 bases from J, with 19 bases in between. Germline V gives CDR1 SNHLY, CDR2 FYNNEI.

This clone was counted ten times or more. The chain employs TRBV30 and TRBJ2-7; TRBD1 agrees at 9 bases. This CDR3 spans 15 amino acids. In germline, CDR1 is GTSNPN, CDR2 SVGIG (reference sequence). Trimming at V came to 3 bases and at J to 5 bases, leaving 11 bases not matched to a gene. The CDR3, as DNA: TGTGCCTGGAGACAGACCGGGACAGGGTACAACGAGCAGTACTTC. This gives the protein CAWRQTGTGYNEQYF.

The V call is TRBV4-1, the J call TRBJ2-2; D might be TRBD1 (6 bases). The V and J ends lost 2 bases and 2 bases respectively, with 9 bases between them. From germline, CDR1 is MGHRA and CDR2 YSYEKL. The CDR3 is 15 amino acids. The CDR3 sequence: CASSQRTANTGELFF. CDR3 nucleotide sequence: TGCGCCAGCAGCCAACGGACAGCCAACACCGGGGAGCTGTTTTTT.

The chain joins TRBV7-2 to TRBJ1-2; D is perhaps TRBD1 (5 bases). The CDR3 is made up of 12 amino acids. Looked up from germline, CDR1 is SGHTA and CDR2 is FQGNSA. Trimming took off 7 bases at V and 4 bases at J, with 10 bases between the two ends. CDR3 in DNA: TGTGCCAGCATGTTCAGGGCCTATGGCTACACCTTC. Protein product: CASMFRAYGYTF. The full variable domain, rest sourced from reference TRBV7-2 and TRBJ1-2, is GAGVSQSPSNKVTEKGKDVELRCDPISGHTALYWYRQSLGQGLEFLIYFQGNSAPDKSGLPSDRFSAERTGGSVSTLTIQRTQQEDSAVYLCASMFRAYGYTFGSGTRLTVV.

This sequence joins TRBV5-1 and TRBJ2-2, with D possibly being TRBD2 (6 bases). CDR1 is SGHRS and CDR2 is YFSETQ in the germline V gene. This CDR3 contains 15 residues. Trimming removed 2 bases at V and 1 base at J, with 9 bases between. CDR3 sequence reads: CASSFTAGNTGELFF. The CDR3 DNA reads TGCGCCAGCAGCTTCACAGCGGGGAACACCGGGGAGCTGTTTTTT.

The chain recombines TRBV2 with TRBJ2-7; 9 bases are shared with TRBD1. The CDR3 consists of 15 residues. Germline CDR1 is SNHLY and CDR2 is FYNNEI. The ends lost 5 bases at V and 2 bases at J; junction bases unmatched: 7. CDR3 in DNA: TGTGCCAGCAGTCAGGGACAGGGCGGGCCCTACGAGCAGTACTTC. Translation gives CASSQGQGGPYEQYF.

The chain couples TRBV4-2 to TRBJ1-2; a weak D match, TRBD1 (5 bases). The V and J ends lost 0 bases and 3 bases respectively, with 11 bases between them. The CDR3 has 15 amino acids. The germline gives CDR1 LGHNA, CDR2 YNFKEQ. Written as DNA, the CDR3 is TGTGCCAGCAGCCAAGATCGAGGGACGGACTATGGCTACACCTTC. Amino acid sequence: CASSQDRGTDYGYTF.

The J gene is TRBJ2-5, the V gene TRBV7-9, with D perhaps being TRBD1 or TRBD2 (5 bases each). There are 14 residues in the CDR3. The germline gives CDR1 SEHNR, CDR2 FQNEAQ (reference sequence). Between the trimmed V and J ends, which lost 6 bases and 2 bases, there was a span of 13 bases. This CDR3 reads CASRPSGTQETQYF. The DNA of the CDR3 is TGTGCCAGCAGACCGTCCGGGACGCAAGAGACCCAGTACTTC.

V is TRBV5-1 and J is TRBJ2-2, with 10 bases identical to TRBD2. Germline loops: CDR1 SGHRS, CDR2 YFSETQ. CDR3 length: 16 residues. V lost 1 base and J lost 3; bases outside the gene matches: 3. CDR3: CASSLTAGGYTGELFF. CDR3 nucleotide sequence: TGCGCCAGCAGCTTGACAGCGGGAGGGTACACCGGGGAGCTGTTTTTT.

The chain has TRBV19 and TRBJ1-6; 9 bases fit TRBD1. The CDR3 is 14 residues long. Trimming cost V 6 bases and J 11 bases; bases outside gene matches: 8. Germline V CDR1 and CDR2: LNHDA, SQIVND (reference sequence). The CDR3 here is CASRWDREGAPLHF. As DNA, the CDR3 is TGTGCCAGTAGATGGGACAGGGAGGGAGCACCCCTCCACTTT.

This clone was seen more than once but under ten times. This rearrangement joins TRBV18 to TRBJ1-1; D possibly corresponds to TRBD1 (6 bases). V was cut by 3 bases and J by 0 bases, with 8 bases left in between. The germline gives CDR1 KGHSH, CDR2 LQKENI. The CDR3 has 14 residues. The CDR3 loop is CASSPRGLNTEAFF. CDR3 bases: TGTGCCAGCTCACCCAGGGGCTTGAACACTGAAGCTTTCTTT. The full variable domain, its missing parts supplied by reference TRBV18 and TRBJ1-1, is NAGVMQNPRHLVRRRGQEARLRCSPMKGHSHVYWYRQLPEEGLKFMVYLQKENIIDESGMPKERFSAEFPKEGPSILRIQQVVRGDSAAYFCASSPRGLNTEAFFGQGTRLTVV.

The V gene is TRBV18, the J gene TRBJ1-1, with 9 bases aligning to TRBD1. The germline gives CDR1 KGHSH, CDR2 LQKENI. V was pared by 2 bases and J by 0 bases, with 13 bases of the junction left unmatched. CDR3 size: 19 residues. As DNA, the CDR3 is TGTGCCAGCTCACCAGGAGGGACAGGGCTCTTCGGGATGAACACTGAAGCTTTCTTT. The encoded protein is CASSPGGTGLFGMNTEAFF.

Of note for this clone: This sample includes further DNA sequences coding for the same CDR3. The chain uses TRBV6-5 and TRBJ1-6, with D maybe TRBD1 (5 bases). The CDR3 is made up of 14 amino acids. The V end lost 2 bases, the J end lost 7 bases, and 9 bases lay between the germline ends. Germline CDR1 MNHEY, CDR2 SVGAGI. CDR3 residues: CASSYGGLNSPLHF. The CDR3 nucleotides are TGTGCCAGCAGTTACGGGGGGTTGAATTCACCCCTCCACTTT.

This clone was seen only once. The genes are TRBV7-2 and TRBJ2-1; 11 nucleotides align to TRBD2. The CDR3 extends over 16 amino acids. V lost 4 bases to trimming and J lost 3 bases; unmatched junction nucleotides: 5. Germline V gene sequence: CDR1 SGHTA, CDR2 FQGNSA. The CDR3 nucleotides are TGTGCCAGCAGCTCCGTAGCGGGAGGGCTCTACAATGAGCAGTTCTTC. Translation: CASSSVAGGLYNEQFF.

The chain employs TRBV10-1 and TRBJ2-7; 9 bases match TRBD2. V was clipped by 3 bases and J by 6 bases; unmatched bases: 0. The CDR3 runs to 12 residues. Germline assignment: CDR1 WNHNN and CDR2 SYGVQD (reference sequence). This chain's CDR3 is CASSELAGEQYF. The CDR3 DNA reads TGCGCCAGCAGTGAACTAGCGGGCGAGCAGTACTTC.

The rearrangement uses TRBV6-1 and TRBJ2-2; 8 nucleotides match TRBD1. Germline V gene lookup returns CDR1 MNHNS and CDR2 SASEGT. Trimming took 6 bases from V and 2 from J; bases not matched to a gene: 5. The CDR3 extends over 15 amino acids. CDR3 DNA: TGTGCCAGCAGAGGACAGGGTAAAAACACCGGGGAGCTGTTTTTT. It codes for CASRGQGKNTGELFF.

Comment on this clone: The same CDR3 can be traced to other DNA sequences in this sample. The J gene is TRBJ2-7, the V gene TRBV10-3, with 10 nucleotides matching TRBD2. The CDR3 length is 14 residues. CDR1 ENHRY and CDR2 SYGVKD come from the germline V gene. The trim removed 3 bases at V and 2 bases at J, leaving 1 base unmatched. This chain's CDR3 is CAISESGRAYEQYF. CDR3 bases: TGTGCCATCAGTGAAAGCGGGAGGGCCTACGAGCAGTACTTC.

V is TRBV19 and J is TRBJ2-1, with unresolved D. The V and J ends lost 4 bases and 3 bases respectively, with 7 bases between them. Germline V gene lookup returns CDR1 LNHDA and CDR2 SQIVND (reference sequence). The CDR3 has 13 amino acids. CDR3 loop: CASSTLDYNEQFF. In DNA, the CDR3 is TGTGCCAGTAGTACTTTGGACTACAATGAGCAGTTCTTC.